One and the same sample provided the 24 T cell receptor beta chains below, sequenced in a study of cytomegalovirus exposure and HLA in healthy donors (dated 2017 in TCRdb). Receptor amplification or capture employed the immunoSEQ multiplex PCR assay. The multiplex PCR relied on a mix of 60 forward primers for TCR Vbeta segments and 13 reverse primers for TCR Jbeta segments. This immuneACCESS table, as held by TCRdb, lists in-frame sequences with V and J called but not all clones. Of the missing ones, under half trace to an unresolved V gene in checked studies; the others have no known cause. The sample table holds more than 95,000 clones, of which more than 75% were seen once. The ten largest clones represent around 14% of the sample. The sequencing input was PBMCs. The receptors were sampled from a woman in her sixties or seventies in good health and CMV-seropositive.

The chain carries TRBV6-6 and TRBJ2-1; possibly TRBD1 for D (6 bases). CDR1 and CDR2 from the germline V gene are MNHNY and SVGAGI (reference sequence). This CDR3 has 16 amino acids. With 6 bases removed from V and 6 bases from J, the gap between germline ends came to 21 bases. CDR3 DNA sequence: TGTGCCAGCAGAACTAACAGGGATCGGATACGCAATGAGCAGTTCTTC. Translated: CASRTNRDRIRNEQFF.

This sequence joins TRBV7-8 and TRBJ2-2, with TRBD1 matching 7 bases. Losses at the gene ends were 1 base for V and 1 base for J; bases not matched to a gene: 3. The CDR3 loop spans 16 amino acids. The germline V gene encodes CDR1 SGHVS and CDR2 FQNEAQ. DNA for the CDR3: TGTGCCAGCAGCTTAGGACAGGGCGGGAACACCGGGGAGCTGTTTTTT. Residues: CASSLGQGGNTGELFF.

The V gene is TRBV19, the J gene TRBJ2-1; 14 positions agree with TRBD2. V shed 8 bases and J 7 bases; nucleotides not matched to a gene: 7. CDR1 and CDR2 from the germline V gene are LNHDA and SQIVND (reference sequence). CDR3 length equals 15 residues. CDR3 nucleotide sequence: TGTGCCAGTCCGACTAGCGGGAGGGCCGGAAATGAGCAGTTCTTC. Protein: CASPTSGRAGNEQFF.

The CDR3 region has the DNA TGTGCCAGCAGCGTGGACACTCTTAACACTGAAGCTTTCTTT. It specifies CASSVDTLNTEAFF. The chain combines TRBV7-6 with TRBJ1-1, with D perhaps matching TRBD1 (5 bases). This CDR3 is 14 amino acids long. V lost 5 bases, J lost 2 bases, and 12 bases lay in between. The germline V gene encodes CDR1 SGHVS and CDR2 FNYEAQ.

The V gene is TRBV6-5, the J gene TRBJ1-5, with 8 bases matching TRBD1. CDR1 is MNHEY and CDR2 is SVGAGI in the germline V gene. The CDR3 is 15 residues long. The V gene end was trimmed by 6 bases and the J gene end by 4 bases; junction bases not matched to a gene: 8. CDR3 DNA sequence: TGTGCCAGCAGGGGAGACAGGGGTGCGAATCAGCCCCAGCATTTT. Residues: CASRGDRGANQPQHF.

The chain carries TRBV29-1 and TRBJ2-7, with 7 nucleotides matching TRBD1. Germline trimming cut 3 bases from V and 1 base from J; bases unmatched to any gene: 0. This CDR3 comprises 12 residues. Germline V lookup: CDR1 SQVTM, CDR2 ANQGSEA. CDR3 coding DNA: TGCAGCGTTGAGGGACAGTCCTACGAGCAGTACTTC. As protein: CSVEGQSYEQYF.

For the CDR3, the DNA is TGTGCCAGCAGTGAATTAGGGGGCGGGATTTACGAGCAGTACTTC. It translates to CASSELGGGIYEQYF. The rearrangement joins TRBV25-1 to TRBJ2-7, with a weak D call TRBD1 (7 bases). In germline, CDR1 is MGHDK, CDR2 SYGVNS. The germline V and J ends were trimmed by 1 base and 4 bases, with 14 bases remaining between them. The CDR3 length is 15 residues.

The chain carries TRBV19 and TRBJ1-2; 11 bases are shared with TRBD1. CDR3 length: 13 amino acids. Per germline, CDR1 LNHDA and CDR2 SQIVND (reference sequence). CDR3 DNA: TGTGTTTCCGGGACAGGGGGAACAAGTGGCTACACCTTC. The encoded protein is CVSGTGGTSGYTF.

This chain links TRBV11-1 with TRBJ2-5; 9 nucleotides align to TRBD2. The J call may be incorrect, as the DNA end agrees better with TRBJ2-7. The CDR3 runs to 17 residues. Germline V gives CDR1 SGHAT, CDR2 FQDESV (reference sequence). This CDR3 is CASSLVAGAPLSYEQYF. The CDR3 nucleotides are TGTGCCAGCAGCTTAGTAGCGGGGGCACCTCTTTCCTACGAGCAGTACTTC.

For this clone: Other DNA sequences in this specimen translate into the identical CDR3. This chain joins TRBV9 and TRBJ1-3, with 7 bases aligning to TRBD1. With 0 bases clipped from V and 2 bases from J, the junction kept 5 bases outside the gene matches. The length of the CDR3 is 16 residues. The germline gives CDR1 SGDLS, CDR2 YYNGEE. The CDR3 here is CASSVGSDRAGNTIYF. The DNA of the CDR3 is TGTGCCAGCAGCGTAGGGTCAGACAGGGCTGGAAACACCATATATTTT.

This sequence joins TRBV20-1 and TRBJ2-4; D is undetermined. Germline lookup yields CDR1 DFQATT and CDR2 SNEGSKA (reference sequence). This CDR3 is 11 amino acids long. Trimming took 2 bases from V and 9 from J, leaving 8 bases between them. The CDR3 reads CSARFSGIQYF. CDR3 sequence (DNA): TGCAGTGCTAGATTTTCCGGCATTCAGTACTTC.

The rearrangement uses TRBV11-1 and TRBJ2-1, with 15 nucleotides matching TRBD2. Germline values: CDR1 SGHAT, CDR2 FQDESV (reference sequence). J lost 5 bases, V lost 1 base, and 9 bases had no gene match. The CDR3 has 19 amino acids. In nucleotides, the CDR3 is TGTGCCAGCAGCTTAGTGGGGACTAGCGGGAGGTCCCCTAACAATGAGCAGTTCTTC. Its translation is CASSLVGTSGRSPNNEQFF.

The J gene is TRBJ2-1, the V gene TRBV7-2; 7 bases align to TRBD2. The trim removed 1 base at V and 8 bases at J, leaving 5 bases unmatched. The CDR3 totals 14 residues. In germline, CDR1 is SGHTA, CDR2 FQGNSA. CDR3 DNA sequence: TGTGCCAGCAGCTTAGGGCGGGAGTCTCATGAGCAGTTCTTC. Its protein is CASSLGRESHEQFF.

This clone occurred once. V usage is TRBV11-3 and J usage is TRBJ2-5; TRBD1 might be the D (6 bases). The DNA end lines up better with TRBJ2-7; the J call may be wrong. The CDR3 has 18 amino acids. Germline V gene data show CDR1 as SGHNT and CDR2 as YENEEA. In nucleotides, the CDR3 is TGTGCCAGCAGCCAAAGATATCAAAGGGACACCCGAACCTACGAGCAGTACTTC. This encodes CASSQRYQRDTRTYEQYF.

The rearrangement uses TRBV5-1 and TRBJ2-3; 14 nucleotides match TRBD2. The V segment lost 4 bases and the J segment 1 base; nucleotides outside the gene matches: 8. There are 18 residues in the CDR3. CDR1 is SGHRS, CDR2 YFSETQ, per germline. Here the CDR3 DNA reads TGCGCCAGCAGCCCCGGACTAGCGGGGGGACTGCGCACAGATACGCAGTATTTT. Translating it yields CASSPGLAGGLRTDTQYF.

J is TRBJ1-6 and V is TRBV9; a weak D match, TRBD1 (5 bases). The length of the CDR3 is 18 residues. V was cut by 3 bases and J by 8 bases, with 24 bases left in between. Germline-derived CDR1 and CDR2 are SGDLS and YYNGEE. CDR3 sequence: CASSADLPGLGIYSPLHF. In nucleotides, the CDR3 is TGTGCCAGCAGCGCGGATCTGCCGGGACTAGGGATATATTCACCCCTCCACTTT.

V and J are TRBV29-1 and TRBJ2-4; 14 bases agree with TRBD2. The CDR3 is made up of 12 amino acids. Per the germline V gene, CDR1 is SQVTM and CDR2 is ANQGSEA. With V trimmed by 6 bases and J by 13 bases, 5 bases remained unmatched. CDR3 protein: CSVGTSGRGQYF. CDR3 in DNA: TGCAGCGTCGGGACTAGCGGGAGAGGCCAGTACTTC.

The chain links TRBV4-2 to TRBJ1-3, with 10 bases that match TRBD1. The CDR3 length is 17 residues. Germline CDR1 and CDR2: LGHNA and YNFKEQ. V shed 4 bases, J shed 0 bases, and the junction held 6 bases outside the gene matches. The CDR3 DNA is TGTGCCAGCAGCCGGGACAGGGGTGTCCTCTCTGGAAACACCATATATTTT. This sequence encodes CASSRDRGVLSGNTIYF.

This clone has just a few counts. The chain links TRBV9 to TRBJ1-2, with TRBD1 identical over 9 bases. V gave up 3 bases and J gave up 5 bases; unmatched junction bases: 5. The CDR3 runs to 14 residues. Germline values: CDR1 SGDLS, CDR2 YYNGEE. This chain's CDR3 is CASSAQGAQYGYTF. In DNA form, the CDR3 reads TGTGCCAGCAGCGCACAGGGGGCTCAGTATGGCTACACCTTC.

V is TRBV19 and J is TRBJ1-1; the D is unclear. Germline assignment: CDR1 LNHDA and CDR2 SQIVND (reference sequence). CDR3 length equals 15 residues. Trimming shortened V by 5 bases and J by 0 bases, and 13 bases separated the two germline ends. The CDR3 nucleotides read TGTGCCAGTAGTCCTTATGAGGAAGTGAACACTGAAGCTTTCTTT. This sequence encodes CASSPYEEVNTEAFF. Variable domain in full (rest from reference TRBV19 and TRBJ1-1): DGGITQSPKYLFRKEGQNVTLSCEQNLNHDAMYWYRQDPGQGLRLIYYSQIVNDFQKGDIAEGYSVSREKKESFPLTVTSAQKNPTAFYLCASSPYEEVNTEAFFGQGTRLTVV.

This clone was counted once. This sequence joins TRBV4-2 and TRBJ2-5, with D possibly TRBD2 on 6 matching bases. The length of the CDR3 is 16 residues. The ends were cut back, 1 base at V and 11 bases at J, with 23 bases in the middle. CDR1 and CDR2 from the germline V gene are LGHNA and YNFKEQ. The CDR3 DNA sequence: TGTGCCAGCAGCCAAGGGGTCGGGACTCCACAAGCGGAGCAGTACTTC. It yields the protein CASSQGVGTPQAEQYF.

This clone was counted a single time. The CDR3, as DNA: TGTGCCAGCAGCTTGTTGCAGGGAAACACCATATATTTT. Amino acids: CASSLLQGNTIYF. The rearrangement links TRBV5-6 to TRBJ1-3; no clear D gene. Per the germline V gene, CDR1 is SGHDT and CDR2 is YYEEEE. The CDR3 is 13 residues long. V lost 1 base to trimming and J lost 4 bases, with 6 bases between them.

The J gene is TRBJ1-2, the V gene TRBV4-2; 8 positions agree with TRBD1. CDR1 and CDR2 (germline): LGHNA, YNFKEQ. The CDR3 runs to 16 residues. The V segment lost 0 bases and the J segment 3 bases; nucleotides outside the gene matches: 6. The CDR3 DNA reads as TGTGCCAGCAGCCAAGACCTCAAGACAGGGGACTATGGCTACACCTTC. Its translation is CASSQDLKTGDYGYTF.

The chain has TRBV6-6 and TRBJ1-1; unclear D gene. CDR3 length: 15 residues. Germline assignment: CDR1 MNHNY and CDR2 SVGAGI (reference sequence). Trimming pared 0 bases from V and 8 bases from J, leaving 16 bases between. In DNA form, the CDR3 reads TGTGCCAGCAGTTACTCGAGCACAGAGAAAGAAGAAGCTTTCTTT. The encoded protein is CASSYSSTEKEEAFF.